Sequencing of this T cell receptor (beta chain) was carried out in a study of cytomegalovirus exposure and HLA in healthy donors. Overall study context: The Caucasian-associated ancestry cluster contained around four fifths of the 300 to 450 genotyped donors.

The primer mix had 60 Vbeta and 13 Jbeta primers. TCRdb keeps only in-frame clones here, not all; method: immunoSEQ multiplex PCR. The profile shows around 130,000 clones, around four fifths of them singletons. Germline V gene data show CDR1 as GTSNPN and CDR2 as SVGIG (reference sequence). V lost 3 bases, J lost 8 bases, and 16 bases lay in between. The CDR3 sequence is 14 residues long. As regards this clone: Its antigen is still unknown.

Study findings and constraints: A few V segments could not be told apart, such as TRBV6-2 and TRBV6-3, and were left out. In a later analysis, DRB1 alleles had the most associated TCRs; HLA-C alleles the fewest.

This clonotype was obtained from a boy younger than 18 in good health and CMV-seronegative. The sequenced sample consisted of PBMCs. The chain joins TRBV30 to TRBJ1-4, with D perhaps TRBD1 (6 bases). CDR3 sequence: CAWSDPRGWEKLFF. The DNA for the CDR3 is TGTGCCTGGAGCGACCCCAGGGGTTGGGAAAAACTGTTTTTT.